These 17 T cell receptor beta chains were all obtained from the same sample, sequenced in a study of patients and donors after allogeneic stem cell transplantation. Each CDR3 protein gets one entry after TCRdb re-called the RT-PCR reads with MiXCR. Of about 160,000 distinct CDR3 sequences listed, about 24% are singletons. Sequencing input: blood, either unsorted or a sorted T cell fraction (not recorded which). The receptor source for this set is a human donor who was either an allogeneic HSCT recipient or a stem cell or donor lymphocyte infusion donor (not recorded which). It is not recorded whose cells these are; they may come from a transplant donor.

This clonotype occurred once. The chain carries TRBV12-3 or TRBV12-4 and TRBJ2-7; TRBD2 matches at 8 bases. This CDR3 is 14 amino acids long. Losses at the gene ends were 6 bases for V and 6 bases for J; bases not matched to a gene: 10. CDR3 region: CASSYRTSWPEQYF. Written as DNA, the CDR3 is TGTGCCAGCAGCTACCGGACTAGCTGGCCCGAGCAGTACTTC.

This clonotype was picked up a small number of times. The chain couples TRBV14 to TRBJ2-1, with D tentatively TRBD1 (5 bases). The CDR3 loop spans 12 amino acids. The V gene's germline CDR1 is SGHDN and CDR2 FVKESK. The germline V and J ends were trimmed by 6 bases and 11 bases, with 14 bases remaining between them. The CDR3 loop is CASSKTDTKQFF. CDR3 nucleotides: TGTGCCAGCAGTAAAACGGACACCAAGCAGTTCTTC.

The rearrangement links TRBV19 to TRBJ2-1, with D unresolved. The germline V gene encodes CDR1 LNHDA and CDR2 SQIVND (reference sequence). The CDR3 runs 14 residues. Trimming removed 6 bases from V and 0 bases from J, with 9 bases in between. CDR3 coding DNA: TGTGCCAGTAGGGCGGATCCCTCCTACAATGAGCAGTTCTTC. Its translation: CASRADPSYNEQFF.

This clonotype was seen more than once but under ten times. This chain joins TRBV7-3 and TRBJ1-2; unclear D gene. V shed 5 bases and J shed 2 bases, with 9 bases lying between them. CDR1 is SGHTA and CDR2 is FQGTGA in the germline V gene. The CDR3 runs 13 residues. The CDR3 loop is CASSPGPNYGYTF. The CDR3 DNA is TGTGCCAGCAGCCCAGGACCCAACTATGGCTACACCTTC.

The rearrangement uses TRBV5-4 and TRBJ1-2, with TRBD1 matching over 7 bases. The V gene end was trimmed by 0 bases and the J gene end by 4 bases; junction bases not matched to a gene: 21. The CDR3 has 20 residues. Germline V gene data show CDR1 as SGHNT and CDR2 as YYREEE (reference sequence). CDR3: CASSLDGTVLTTGRTYGYTF. CDR3 DNA sequence: TGTGCCAGCAGCTTGGATGGGACAGTCCTAACCACAGGACGGACCTATGGCTACACCTTC.

This clonotype was seen more than once but under ten times. The V gene is TRBV20-1, the J gene TRBJ1-5; D gene unclear. CDR1 and CDR2 from the germline V gene are DFQATT and SNEGSKA (reference sequence). The CDR3 extends over 14 amino acids. The V and J ends lost 1 base and 1 base respectively, with 8 bases between them. Here the CDR3 DNA reads TGCAGTGCTAGAGTCTCGGGGAGCAATCAGCCCCAGCATTTT. Protein: CSARVSGSNQPQHF.

This clonotype was counted only a few times. The genes are TRBV6-5 and TRBJ2-3, with TRBD2 as a possible D gene (5 bases). The CDR3 contains 17 residues. CDR1 and CDR2 from the germline V gene are MNHEY and SVGAGI. Trimming removed 6 bases from V and 3 bases from J, with 22 bases in between. The CDR3 spells CASRATGILFDTDTQYF. The DNA of the CDR3 is TGTGCCAGCAGGGCTACGGGGATTTTGTTCGATACAGATACGCAGTATTTT.

The CDR3 coding sequence is TGTGCCAGCAGCAGATGGACAGGGCTCGGGTACGAGCAGTACTTC. Translating it yields CASSRWTGLGYEQYF. The chain uses TRBV21-1 and TRBJ2-7; TRBD1, the table's D call, lacks a check against the DNA. TRBV21-1 is reported as a pseudogene. The CDR3 runs to 15 residues.

This sequence joins TRBV12-3 or TRBV12-4 and TRBJ2-5; 9 bases map to TRBD1. Trimming took 3 bases from V and 5 from J; bases not matched to a gene: 7. The CDR3 sequence is 15 residues long. In DNA form, the CDR3 reads TGTGCCAGCAGTTTTCTACAGGGGGCTACGGAGACCCAGTACTTC. It specifies CASSFLQGATETQYF.

In its sample, this clonotype was seen many times. This chain connects TRBV15 to TRBJ1-6; D possibly corresponds to TRBD1 (5 bases). The CDR3 runs to 17 residues. Trimming cost V 4 bases and J 5 bases, with 18 bases left between them. Germline loops: CDR1 LNHNV, CDR2 YYDKDF (reference sequence). CDR3 nucleotide sequence: TGTGCCACCAGCACTAATCCGAGGGGCTGGAATAATTCACCCCTCCACTTT. Translation gives CATSTNPRGWNNSPLHF.

There are a few counts of this clonotype. Here the CDR3 DNA reads TGTGCCAGCAGTTACACGCGGGACAGGGGTCCTAGCACAGATACGCAGTATTTT. It yields the protein CASSYTRDRGPSTDTQYF. The genes are TRBV6-6 and TRBJ2-3; 10 positions agree with TRBD1. J lost 0 bases, V lost 2 bases, and 8 bases had no gene match. Per germline, CDR1 MNHNY and CDR2 SVGAGI (reference sequence). The CDR3 is 18 amino acids.

The chain uses TRBV20-1 and TRBJ1-2; a possible D gene is TRBD1 (5 bases). Germline CDR1 reads DFQATT; CDR2 reads SNEGSKA (reference sequence). The CDR3 runs 11 residues. Deletions cut 1 base from V and 8 bases from J, with 8 bases between. In DNA form, the CDR3 reads TGCAGTGCTAGAGGTGGGGACGGCTACACCTTC. It translates to CSARGGDGYTF.

A few counts support this clonotype. This chain links TRBV12-3 or TRBV12-4 with TRBJ2-7; D gene uncertain. Between the trimmed V and J ends, which lost 1 base and 0 bases, there was a span of 10 bases. The CDR3 spans 15 residues. CDR3 residues: CASSLGPQTSYEQYF. The CDR3 coding sequence is TGTGCCAGCAGTTTAGGTCCGCAAACCTCCTACGAGCAGTACTTC.

In its sample, this clonotype was seen a few times. This chain links TRBV11-2 with TRBJ1-2; D gene ambiguous. The CDR3 is 13 residues long. Germline V gene data show CDR1 as SGHAT and CDR2 as FQNNGV. V gave up 0 bases and J gave up 4 bases, with 6 bases separating them. The CDR3 sequence is CASSLEGFYGYTF. The CDR3 DNA reads as TGTGCCAGCAGCTTAGAAGGGTTCTATGGCTACACCTTC.

The chain employs TRBV28 and TRBJ2-7; no reliable D call. The CDR3 is made up of 11 amino acids. Germline V gene lookup returns CDR1 MDHEN and CDR2 SYDVKM. Trimming removed 7 bases from V and 3 bases from J, with 7 bases in between. CDR3 in amino acids: CASNDVYEQYF. The CDR3 DNA follows: TGTGCCAGCAACGACGTCTACGAGCAGTACTTC.

V and J are TRBV5-1 and TRBJ1-1; D is unclear. V was clipped by 4 bases and J by 1 base, with 11 bases between them. This CDR3 comprises 14 residues. Germline V gives CDR1 SGHRS, CDR2 YFSETQ. CDR3 bases: TGCGCCAGCAGCCCGTCGACGAAGAACACTGAAGCTTTCTTT. Its translation: CASSPSTKNTEAFF.

The chain couples TRBV6-2 or TRBV6-3 to TRBJ2-2; 10 nucleotides match TRBD1. Germline-derived CDR1 and CDR2 are MNHEY and SVGEGT. Trimming at V came to 2 bases and at J to 6 bases, leaving 12 bases not matched to a gene. This CDR3 has 18 residues. The CDR3 DNA sequence: TGTGCCAGCAGTTACGTCCTGTTGACAGGGGGCAGCTCCGGGGAGCTGTTTTTT. Protein: CASSYVLLTGGSSGELFF.